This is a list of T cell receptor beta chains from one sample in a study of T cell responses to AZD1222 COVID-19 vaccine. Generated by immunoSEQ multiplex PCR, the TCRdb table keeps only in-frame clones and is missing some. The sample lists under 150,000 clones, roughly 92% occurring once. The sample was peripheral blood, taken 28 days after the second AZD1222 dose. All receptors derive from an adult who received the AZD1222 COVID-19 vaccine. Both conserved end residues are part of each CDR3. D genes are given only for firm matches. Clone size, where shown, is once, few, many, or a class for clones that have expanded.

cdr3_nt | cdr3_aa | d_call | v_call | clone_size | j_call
TGTGCCAGCAGCTTGGTTAGGCTCGAGCAGTTCTTC | CASSLVRLEQFF | . | TRBV5-6 | . | TRBJ2-1
TGTGCCAGCAGTGAAGGCCCGTGGGGCACTGAAGCTTTCTTT | CASSEGPWGTEAFF | . | TRBV6-1 | . | TRBJ1-1
TGTGCCAGTAGTATTCTCCGGCTCGGTGCCGCGGAAATTCAGTACTTC | CASSILRLGAAEIQYF | . | TRBV19 | few | TRBJ2-4
TGTGCCAGCTCGTCTACTAGCGAGTCCTACGAGCAGTACTTC | CASSSTSESYEQYF | TRBD2 | TRBV18 | . | TRBJ2-7
TGTGCCAGCAGCTTAAGGACACAGGGTGAGGGTGGCTACACCTTC | CASSLRTQGEGGYTF | . | TRBV7-9 | . | TRBJ1-2
TGTGCCAGCAGCCAAGATAGCGAACTATATGGCTACACCTTC | CASSQDSELYGYTF | . | TRBV4-2 | once | TRBJ1-2
TGTGCCAGTCAAGGGGGGGATGGTACTGAAGCTTTCTTT | CASQGGDGTEAFF | . | TRBV6-5 | once | TRBJ1-1
TGTGCCAGCAGCCACCAGGGGACTAGCGGACCCTACAATGAGCAGTTCTTC | CASSHQGTSGPYNEQFF | TRBD2 | TRBV3-1/TRBV3-2 | . | TRBJ2-1
TGTGCCAGCATAGCGGGAGGTTTTGGCACAGATACGCAGTATTTT | CASIAGGFGTDTQYF | TRBD2 | TRBV28 | . | TRBJ2-3
TGTGCCTGGACGTCACGGGTTAACTATGGCTACACCTTC | CAWTSRVNYGYTF | . | TRBV30 | . | TRBJ1-2
TGCAGTGTTTTCCCTAATGAAAAACTGTTTTTT | CSVFPNEKLFF | . | TRBV20-1 | once | TRBJ1-4
TGTGCCAGCGGGGCGAGCTCCTATAATTCACCCCTCCACTTT | CASGASSYNSPLHF | . | TRBV7-9 | . | TRBJ1-6
TGTGCCAGTAGTCCCCGACAGATGGGCTATGGCTACACCTTC | CASSPRQMGYGYTF | . | TRBV19 | . | TRBJ1-2
TGCGCCAGCAGCTTGGCGGGGGCAACAGATACGCAGTATTTT | CASSLAGATDTQYF | . | TRBV5-1 | . | TRBJ2-3
TGTGCCAGTAGCCGTAGGACAGGCTCCGAGCAGTACTTC | CASSRRTGSEQYF | TRBD1 | TRBV19 | . | TRBJ2-7
TGTGCCAGCTCACGCTCAACAGGGGCAGGGCAGCCCCAGCATTTT | CASSRSTGAGQPQHF | TRBD1 | TRBV18 | . | TRBJ1-5
TGTGCCAGTAGTACGGGAGCCAAAAGGGATGAGCAGTTCTTC | CASSTGAKRDEQFF | . | TRBV19 | . | TRBJ2-1
TGTGCCAGCTCACCACCGGGAGCGGGAGAGGGAGATACGCAGTATTTT | CASSPPGAGEGDTQYF | TRBD2 | TRBV18 | . | TRBJ2-3
TGTGCCACCAGCTTAGACCGGGACGGCTACGAGCAGTACTTC | CATSLDRDGYEQYF | . | TRBV15 | . | TRBJ2-7
TGCGCCAGCAGCTTGGGGCAGGTTGGGGGAAACTTGGATGGCTACACCTTC | CASSLGQVGGNLDGYTF | . | TRBV5-1 | . | TRBJ1-2
TGTGCCAGCAGCCGCAGCGGGATTGAGCAGTACTTC | CASSRSGIEQYF | TRBD2 | TRBV7-6 | . | TRBJ2-7
TGTGCCTGGAGTGGGGGGCGGGGGACCCAGTACTTC | CAWSGGRGTQYF | . | TRBV30 | . | TRBJ2-5
TGTGCCAGCAGCCCCGGACGGGACCGATGGGTCTTC | CASSPGRDRWVF | . | TRBV7-2 | . | TRBJ2-1
TGTGCCAGCAGCTACAGGGGGCGAGGGAACACTGAAGCTTTCTTT | CASSYRGRGNTEAFF | TRBD1 | TRBV11-2 | . | TRBJ1-1
TGTGCCAGCAGACGACAGGGGCAGGGCAATCAGCCCCAGCATTTT | CASRRQGQGNQPQHF | TRBD1 | TRBV28 | once | TRBJ1-5
TGCAGTGCCCAGAGGGCTGGGGAGCAGTACTTC | CSAQRAGEQYF | . | TRBV20-1 | . | TRBJ2-7
TGTGCCAGCAGCCTCGGACTAGCGGGAGGATACTACGAGCAGTACTTC | CASSLGLAGGYYEQYF | TRBD2 | TRBV9 | few | TRBJ2-7
TGCGCCAGCAGCTCAAAACTGTCCGATGAGCAGTTCTTC | CASSSKLSDEQFF | . | TRBV5-1 | few | TRBJ2-1
TGTGCCTGGAGTGTAGGAGGTACGCAGTATTTT | CAWSVGGTQYF | . | TRBV30 | once | TRBJ2-3
TGTGCCAGCAGCTTGAAGGTGGACAGTAGTGTCAAGGGCTACACCTTC | CASSLKVDSSVKGYTF | . | TRBV7-8 | . | TRBJ1-2
TGCAGTGCTAGTATGCTAGACCAAGAGACCCAGTACTTC | CSASMLDQETQYF | . | TRBV20-1 | . | TRBJ2-5
TGTGCCAGCAGTCCCCGGGGAGGGGGCTACGAGCAGTACTTC | CASSPRGGGYEQYF | . | TRBV28 | . | TRBJ2-7
TGTGCCAGCAGGGAAAACAGGGGCGGTGAAAAACTGTTTTTT | CASRENRGGEKLFF | TRBD1 | TRBV2 | . | TRBJ1-4
TGTGCCAGCAGCGTACAGGGGCCGGTCTATGGCTACACCTTC | CASSVQGPVYGYTF | TRBD1 | TRBV5-8 | . | TRBJ1-2
TGTGCCAGTAGTCTCCGACCGTTCCCCCGAGAGCTGTTTTTT | CASSLRPFPRELFF | . | TRBV19 | . | TRBJ2-2
TGTGCCAGCAGTTACTCGGGGGAGGGGGCAACCGAGCAGTACTTC | CASSYSGEGATEQYF | . | TRBV6-5 | . | TRBJ2-7
TGTGCCAGCAGTTTGCATCGTGAGGGGACTAGCGGGAGTACACGGGAGCAGTTCTTC | CASSLHREGTSGSTREQFF | TRBD2 | TRBV27 | . | TRBJ2-1
TGTGCCAGCAGCAGACAGGGCCTCTTTGTCTCTGGGGCCAACGTCCTGACTTTC | CASSRQGLFVSGANVLTF | TRBD1 | TRBV27 | . | TRBJ2-6
TGTGCCAGCAGCCCACTCGACGCGGGGCCGTTGATTCCCGATACGCAGTATTTT | CASSPLDAGPLIPDTQYF | . | TRBV9 | . | TRBJ2-3
TGTGCCAGCAGCCCTCGTGCGGGGGGGATTGGCTACACCTTC | CASSPRAGGIGYTF | . | TRBV7-2 | . | TRBJ1-2
TGTGCCAGCAGTCTACAGGGGGCGAGCGGCTACACCTTC | CASSLQGASGYTF | TRBD1 | TRBV27 | . | TRBJ1-2
TGTGCTAGTGCCACGACCTTAGCGATCACCTACAATGAGCAGTTCTTC | CASATTLAITYNEQFF | . | TRBV12-5 | . | TRBJ2-1
TGCAGCGTTGAACGGCAGCAGCTAAGAGGGGAGCAGTTCTTC | CSVERQQLRGEQFF | . | TRBV29-1 | . | TRBJ2-1
TGTGCCAGCAGTTTCGGGCCCGAGCAGTACTTC | CASSFGPEQYF | . | TRBV2 | . | TRBJ2-7
TGCAGTGCTAGTGGTTGGACGGACTATAATTCACCCCTCCACTTT | CSASGWTDYNSPLHF | . | TRBV20-1 | . | TRBJ1-6
TGTGCCAGTAGTACAGCCGGACTAGCGGGGAGCAATGAGCAGTTCTTC | CASSTAGLAGSNEQFF | TRBD2 | TRBV19 | . | TRBJ2-1
TGTGCCAGAAGCTTGAATGGTGTTGACGGCGTTAATTCACCCCTCCACTTT | CARSLNGVDGVNSPLHF | . | TRBV5-3 | . | TRBJ1-6
TGTGCCAGCAGCGTCGGACTAGCGGGTTACAATGAGCAGTTCTTC | CASSVGLAGYNEQFF | TRBD2 | TRBV7-2 | once | TRBJ2-1
TGTGCCAGCTCACGGGAGAATAGCAATCAGCCCCAGCATTTT | CASSRENSNQPQHF | . | TRBV18 | . | TRBJ1-5
TGTGCCAGTAAAGCTAGCACAGATACGCAGTATTTT | CASKASTDTQYF | . | TRBV28 | . | TRBJ2-3
TGTGCCAGCAGACGGGACAGGGGGAACACTGAAGCTTTCTTT | CASRRDRGNTEAFF | TRBD1 | TRBV28 | . | TRBJ1-1
TGTGCCAGTAGCCTTTCGGGCGCGGGGAGCTCTGGAAACACCATATATTTT | CASSLSGAGSSGNTIYF | . | TRBV19 | . | TRBJ1-3
TGTGCCAGCAGCGAGAGTAGAAGAAACACCGGGGAGCTGTTTTTT | CASSESRRNTGELFF | . | TRBV9 | . | TRBJ2-2